Each of the 14 T cell receptor beta chains below was sequenced from the same sample in a study of CD8+ T cells in alopecia areata. RNA was isolated and reverse transcribed to cDNA, the sequencing template. Method: immunoSEQ multiplex PCR; TCRdb's copy keeps in-frame clones and lacks some. The table lists about 210,000 clones, around two fifths of them singletons. Treatment defined: oral pan-JAK inhibitor, 5-10 mg twice daily. The specimen comprised CD4+ T cells sorted from blood, sampled at approximately week 31, from a patient treated with tofacitinib. The receptors derive from a human donor with alopecia areata.

CDR3 bases: TGTGCCAGCAGTTCCGGGACAGGGAACACTGAAGCTTTCTTT. Translated: CASSSGTGNTEAFF. The chain carries TRBV27 and TRBJ1-1; TRBD1 agrees at 8 bases. Unmatched junction bases numbered 2, after V lost 4 bases and J lost 1 base. Germline CDR1 MNHEY, CDR2 SMNVEV (reference sequence). The CDR3 length is 14 residues.

This clone has only a few counts. CDR3 sequence reads: CASSLGGGANYGYTF. The CDR3 region has the DNA TGTGCCAGCAGCTTAGGAGGGGGCGCGAACTATGGCTACACCTTC. The chain joins TRBV7-8 to TRBJ1-2; 7 bases agree with TRBD1. The germline V gene has CDR1 SGHVS and CDR2 FQNEAQ. The CDR3 runs to 15 residues. V dropped 1 base and J dropped 2; count of bases not matched to a gene: 4. Based on the CDR3 plus reference TRBV7-8 and TRBJ1-2, the full variable domain is GAGVSQSPRYKVAKRGQDVALRCDPISGHVSLFWYQQALGQGPEFLTYFQNEAQLDKSGLPSDRFFAERPEGSVSTLKIQRTQQEDSAVYLCASSLGGGANYGYTFGSGTRLTVV.

This rearrangement joins TRBV5-1 to TRBJ1-1; no reliable D call. Trimming pared 2 bases from V and 3 bases from J, leaving 17 bases between. From germline, CDR1 is SGHRS and CDR2 YFSETQ. The CDR3 totals 16 residues. This CDR3 is CASSFTISVGDTEAFF. CDR3 coding DNA: TGCGCCAGCAGCTTCACGATAAGTGTCGGGGACACTGAAGCTTTCTTT.

This clone turned up a few times. The chain couples TRBV7-2 to TRBJ1-4; D gene unclear. Germline lookup yields CDR1 SGHTA and CDR2 FQGNSA. Trimming cost V 4 bases and J 4 bases, with 16 bases left between them. This CDR3 is 16 amino acids long. The CDR3 protein is CASSSRYGLSNEKLFF. CDR3 coding DNA: TGTGCCAGCAGCTCCAGATACGGACTGAGTAATGAAAAACTGTTTTTT.

This clone has just a few counts. This chain uses TRBV7-2 with TRBJ2-7; possibly TRBD1 for D (5 bases). V dropped 1 base and J dropped 1 base, with 17 bases sitting between them. Germline CDR1 is SGHTA and CDR2 is FQGNSA. The CDR3 totals 17 residues. The DNA of the CDR3 is TGTGCCAGCAGCTTAGATGGGGCTAGACCGTTTTCCTACGAGCAGTACTTC. Translation gives CASSLDGARPFSYEQYF.

The chain joins TRBV5-1 to TRBJ2-3; TRBD2 aligns across 9 bases. Germline-derived CDR1 and CDR2 are SGHRS and YFSETQ. The ends lost 4 bases at V and 2 bases at J; junction bases unmatched: 5. The CDR3 has 15 amino acids. CDR3 protein: CASSHVAGDTDTQYF. For the CDR3, the DNA is TGCGCCAGCAGCCACGTAGCGGGGGACACAGATACGCAGTATTTT.

CDR3 nucleotide sequence: TGCGCCAGCAGCCAGAGGGGTGAAGCTTTCTTT. Encoded protein: CASSQRGEAFF. The chain has TRBV5-1 and TRBJ1-1; maybe TRBD1 (5 bases). With 4 bases removed from V and 7 bases from J, the gap between germline ends came to 8 bases. The CDR3 extends over 11 amino acids. Per the germline V gene, CDR1 is SGHRS and CDR2 is YFSETQ.

The chain has TRBV7-2 and TRBJ1-2; a weak D match, TRBD1 (5 bases). The CDR3 runs to 14 residues. Germline V gives CDR1 SGHTA, CDR2 FQGNSA. V lost 2 bases and J lost 4, with 11 bases in between. CDR3 sequence (DNA): TGTGCCAGCAGCTTATCCTACAGGACCTATGGCTACACCTTC. Protein product: CASSLSYRTYGYTF.

The V gene is TRBV7-8, the J gene TRBJ2-2; 9 nucleotides agree with TRBD2. The CDR3 loop spans 16 amino acids. Looked up from germline, CDR1 is SGHVS and CDR2 is FQNEAQ. V shed 5 bases and J 3 bases; nucleotides not matched to a gene: 7. The CDR3 is CASSQGTSRHTGELFF. DNA of the CDR3: TGTGCCAGCAGCCAAGGGACTAGCAGACACACCGGGGAGCTGTTTTTT.

The J gene is TRBJ2-2, the V gene TRBV29-1; no clear D gene. Trimming shortened V by 3 bases and J by 5 bases, and 10 bases separated the two germline ends. The germline V gene has CDR1 SQVTM and CDR2 ANQGSEA. The CDR3 runs 13 residues. The CDR3 coding sequence is TGCAGCGTTGACAACTCAGGAACCGGGGAGCTGTTTTTT. Translated, it gives CSVDNSGTGELFF.

The chain links TRBV9 to TRBJ1-2; D uncertain. CDR1 and CDR2 from the germline V gene are SGDLS and YYNGEE. The length of the CDR3 is 14 residues. The germline V and J ends were trimmed by 3 bases and 1 base, with 10 bases remaining between them. CDR3 nucleotides: TGTGCCAGCAGCGCCGCCGGGATTAACTATGGCTACACCTTC. Translated, it gives CASSAAGINYGYTF.

This clone was found a few times. The V call is TRBV5-1, the J call TRBJ2-1; no clear D gene. The CDR3 runs to 16 residues. Trimming took 4 bases from V and 5 from J, leaving 19 bases between them. Germline V gene lookup returns CDR1 SGHRS and CDR2 YFSETQ. The CDR3 nucleotides are TGCGCCAGCAGCCATCCAGGAGTAATGCAGAACAATGAGCAGTTCTTC. Translation: CASSHPGVMQNNEQFF.

V usage is TRBV11-3 and J usage is TRBJ2-3; tentative D call: TRBD1 (6 bases). The CDR3 covers 14 residues. Germline lookup yields CDR1 SGHNT and CDR2 YENEEA. The V gene lost 2 bases and the J gene lost 8 bases, with 14 bases spanning the gap. Here the CDR3 reads CASSLNQGSGTQYF. The CDR3, as DNA: TGTGCCAGCAGCTTAAATCAGGGGTCGGGTACGCAGTATTTT. Together with reference TRBV11-3 and TRBJ2-3, the CDR3 gives the full variable domain: EAGVVQSPRYKIIEKKQPVAFWCNPISGHNTLYWYLQNLGQGPELLIRYENEEAVDDSQLPKDRFSAERLKGVDSTLKIQPAELGDSAVYLCASSLNQGSGTQYFGPGTRLTVL.

This sequence joins TRBV7-8 and TRBJ2-4, with D perhaps given as TRBD1 or TRBD2 (5 bases each). The length of the CDR3 is 13 residues. From germline, CDR1 is SGHVS and CDR2 FQNEAQ. Trimming removed 6 bases from V and 9 bases from J, with 15 bases in between. The CDR3 protein is CASSFLGVGIQYF. For the CDR3, the DNA is TGTGCCAGCAGTTTCCTGGGGGTGGGCATTCAGTACTTC.